These 10 T cell receptor beta chains originate from one sample sequenced in a study of early T cells in non-severe SARS-CoV-2 infection listed by TCRdb under 2021. The method was 5' RACE. This sample was sequenced with a NextSeq 500. The public reads were reprocessed in TCRdb via fastp at Q25 and MiXCR, keeping in-frame beta chains. CDR3 protein duplicates are merged, each entry listing the most common genes and DNA. This sample gives around 78,000 distinct CDR3 sequences in total; 11% to 15% of them show up just once. Together, the top ten hold 3% of the sample. Sequencing used whole blood. These receptor sequences come from an adult who was a healthcare worker with PCR-confirmed SARS-CoV-2 infection or an uninfected control (not recorded which).

This clonotype was detected many times. The chain links TRBV12-3 or TRBV12-4 to TRBJ2-4; D is unresolved. Trimming cost V 5 bases and J 11 bases, with 10 bases left between them. This CDR3 region has 11 residues. The CDR3 bases are TGTGCCAGCAGTAGGAGTGGGGTTCAGTACTTC. This encodes CASSRSGVQYF.

This clonotype was found a few times. The rearrangement uses TRBV10-3 and TRBJ2-7, with 7 bases identical to TRBD1. The J segment lost 2 bases and the V segment lost 4 bases, leaving 8 bases of the junction unmatched. The CDR3 length is 15 residues. Germline CDR1 and CDR2: ENHRY and SYGVKD. CDR3 residues: CAISGQTGFTYEQYF. The CDR3 DNA is TGTGCCATCAGTGGTCAGACAGGGTTCACCTACGAGCAGTACTTC.

This clonotype occurred many times. V gene TRBV29-1 combines with J gene TRBJ1-2; D might be TRBD1 (6 bases). The germline V and J ends were trimmed by 6 bases and 3 bases, with 20 bases remaining between them. The CDR3 is 15 amino acids. Germline-derived CDR1 and CDR2 are SQVTM and ANQGSEA. This chain's CDR3 is CSVTGQGRPDYGYTF. The CDR3 coding sequence is TGCAGCGTCACCGGGCAGGGGCGGCCAGACTATGGCTACACCTTC.

The chain combines TRBV28 with TRBJ2-1, with TRBD1 matching over 10 bases. V dropped 3 bases and J dropped 0; count of bases not matched to a gene: 8. Germline lookup yields CDR1 MDHEN and CDR2 SYDVKM. The CDR3 extends over 18 amino acids. CDR3 DNA sequence: TGTGCCAGCAGTTTTCCCGGGACAGGGGCGAGCTCCTACAATGAGCAGTTCTTC. Amino acid sequence: CASSFPGTGASSYNEQFF.

The rearrangement uses TRBV7-9 and TRBJ1-2, with 8 positions matching TRBD1. The CDR3 extends over 15 amino acids. Per the germline V gene, CDR1 is SEHNR and CDR2 is FQNEAQ (reference sequence). Trimming at V came to 4 bases and at J to 6 bases, leaving 10 bases not matched to a gene. In DNA form, the CDR3 reads TGTGCCAGCAGCTCACCGGGACAGGCTTTCGATGGCTACACCTTC. Translating it yields CASSSPGQAFDGYTF.

The genes are TRBV5-1 and TRBJ2-3; 11 positions agree with TRBD1. The CDR3 sequence is 15 residues long. Trimming at V came to 5 bases and at J to 5 bases, leaving 7 bases not matched to a gene. Germline CDR1 reads SGHRS; CDR2 reads YFSETQ. CDR3 bases: TGCGCCAGCAGGACGGGACAGGGGGAAGTAGATACGCAGTATTTT. Residues: CASRTGQGEVDTQYF.

V is TRBV7-9 and J is TRBJ2-7, with no clear D. V was shortened by 5 bases and J by 5 bases, with 13 bases between the two germline ends. This CDR3 is built from 13 residues. The germline V gene encodes CDR1 SEHNR and CDR2 FQNEAQ (reference sequence). The CDR3 spells CASSQPAADEQYF. The DNA of the CDR3 is TGTGCCAGCAGCCAACCGGCGGCCGACGAGCAGTACTTC.

CDR3 in amino acids: CSVEGGVAGGRLRTDTQYF. CDR3 sequence (DNA): TGCAGCGTTGAAGGCGGGGTAGCGGGGGGTCGGTTGAGGACAGATACGCAGTATTTT. The J gene is TRBJ2-3, the V gene TRBV29-1, with 10 bases aligning to TRBD2. V was clipped by 1 base and J by 3 bases; unmatched bases: 16. CDR3 length: 19 amino acids. CDR1 SQVTM and CDR2 ANQGSEA come from the germline V gene.

In DNA form, the CDR3 reads TGTGCCAGCAGCTCCAGACTAGCGGGAACAGAGACCCAGTACTTC. Amino acid sequence: CASSSRLAGTETQYF. V gene TRBV13 combines with J gene TRBJ2-5; 11 bases are shared with TRBD2. The V gene end was trimmed by 4 bases and the J gene end by 4 bases; junction bases not matched to a gene: 5. Germline V gene data show CDR1 as PRHDT and CDR2 as FYEKMQ (reference sequence). This CDR3 is 15 amino acids long.

The J gene is TRBJ2-1, the V gene TRBV2; no clear D gene. The CDR3 length is 14 residues. Germline V lookup: CDR1 SNHLY, CDR2 FYNNEI. V lost 6 bases, J lost 0 bases, and 9 bases lay in between. The CDR3, as DNA: TGTGCCAGCAGGGCCCAGAGCTCCTACAATGAGCAGTTCTTC. Translating gives CASRAQSSYNEQFF.